This T cell receptor (beta chain) comes out of a study of cytomegalovirus exposure and HLA in healthy donors. CDR1 and CDR2 (germline): MNHNY, SVGAGI (reference sequence). The CDR3 extends over 12 amino acids. With 7 bases removed from V and 1 base from J, the gap between germline ends came to 7 bases. Researchers ran the PCR with 60 Vbeta and 13 Jbeta primers. The table came from immunoSEQ multiplex PCR; TCRdb's copy has only in-frame clones and leaves some out. The sample consists of some 120,000 clones, around 78% of them appearing once. The sample taken for sequencing was PBMCs. The chain has TRBV6-6 and TRBJ1-1; D perhaps matches TRBD1 (5 bases). The TCR originated in a man in his forties or fifties in good health and CMV-seronegative. The CDR3 loop is CASTGQNTEAFF. DNA of the CDR3: TGTGCCAGCACAGGGCAGAACACTGAAGCTTTCTTT.